These T cell receptor beta chains were read from a single sample in a study of blood T cell repertoires in COVID-19. Clones were sequenced by immunoSEQ multiplex PCR, and TCRdb holds only the in-frame ones, with some missing. The sample records hundreds of thousands of clones, about 88% being singletons. The sequenced sample was peripheral blood. These receptors were collected from a man between 18 and 29 years old with COVID-19, enrolled during active disease. Each CDR3 is given with its conserved first and last residue. The order of the fields is V gene, J gene, D gene, clone size, CDR3 protein, CDR3 DNA. A D gene is named only where the DNA matches it firmly. Clone size appears in some rows only: once, few, many, or a class for an expanded clone.

V: TRBV2; J: TRBJ2-2; D: .; size: .; CDR3: CASSETLTGSNTGELFF; DNA: TGTGCCAGCAGTGAAACTCTGACAGGATCGAACACCGGGGAGCTGTTTTTT
V: TRBV5-6; J: TRBJ2-3; D: TRBD1; size: .; CDR3: CASSRDRVADTQYF; DNA: TGTGCCAGCAGCCGGGACAGGGTCGCAGATACGCAGTATTTT
V: TRBV12-3/TRBV12-4; J: TRBJ2-3; D: TRBD1; size: .; CDR3: CASSLDRGTQYF; DNA: TGTGCCAGCAGTCTAGACAGGGGTACGCAGTATTTT
V: TRBV6-5; J: TRBJ2-4; D: TRBD1; size: .; CDR3: CASSVGQLAKNIQYF; DNA: TGTGCCAGCAGCGTGGGACAGCTAGCCAAAAACATTCAGTACTTC
V: TRBV7-2; J: TRBJ2-3; D: TRBD2; size: .; CDR3: CASSSLAGAPDTQYF; DNA: TGTGCCAGCAGCTCACTAGCGGGGGCCCCAGATACGCAGTATTTT
V: TRBV2; J: TRBJ2-3; D: .; size: .; CDR3: CASNGGEPDTQYF; DNA: TGTGCCAGCAACGGGGGAGAACCAGATACGCAGTATTTT
V: TRBV19; J: TRBJ2-3; D: .; size: once; CDR3: CASSIGWAGRTDTQYF; DNA: TGTGCCAGTAGTATTGGGTGGGCAGGTCGCACAGATACGCAGTATTTT
V: TRBV2; J: TRBJ2-5; D: .; size: few; CDR3: CASIKGQNQETQYF; DNA: TGTGCCAGCATTAAAGGACAGAATCAAGAGACCCAGTACTTC
V: TRBV5-4; J: TRBJ2-7; D: TRBD2; size: .; CDR3: CASSSGTSGDEQYF; DNA: TGTGCCAGCAGCTCCGGGACTAGCGGGGACGAGCAGTACTTC
V: TRBV11-2; J: TRBJ1-2; D: .; size: .; CDR3: CASSPFMDQAGYGYTF; DNA: TGTGCCAGCAGCCCATTCATGGACCAAGCGGGCTATGGCTACACCTTC
V: TRBV5-1; J: TRBJ2-7; D: TRBD1; size: .; CDR3: CASRTHPGQGAYEQYF; DNA: TGCGCCAGCAGGACTCATCCGGGACAGGGGGCCTACGAGCAGTACTTC
V: TRBV9; J: TRBJ1-2; D: TRBD1; size: .; CDR3: CASSPTGTGGAYVWRHTF; DNA: TGTGCCAGCAGCCCGACCGGGACAGGGGGCGCGTACGTGTGGAGGCACACCTTC
V: TRBV6-5; J: TRBJ2-1; D: .; size: .; CDR3: CASGRDSHNEQFF; DNA: TGTGCCAGCGGCCGGGACTCTCACAATGAGCAGTTCTTC